These 30 T cell receptor beta chains share one sample of origin, sequenced in a study of T cell responses to AZD1222 COVID-19 vaccine. Sequenced by immunoSEQ multiplex PCR; TCRdb stores in-frame clones only, minus some. The data show about 150,000 clones, more than 90% seen once. The input for sequencing was peripheral blood, taken 28 days after the second AZD1222 dose. These receptors all stem from an adult who received the AZD1222 COVID-19 vaccine.

This clone occurred once. This chain connects TRBV11-2 to TRBJ1-3; D gene uncertain. This CDR3 is built from 14 residues. Germline CDR1 and CDR2: SGHAT and FQNNGV. Trimming removed 3 bases at V and 0 bases at J, with 6 bases between. The CDR3 nucleotides read TGTGCCAGCAGCTTTAGGGACTCTGGAAACACCATATATTTT. Its protein product is CASSFRDSGNTIYF.

This clone was observed a handful of times. J is TRBJ1-1 and V is TRBV4-2; D is ambiguous. Trimming pared 3 bases from V and 2 bases from J, leaving 16 bases between. This CDR3 is 16 amino acids long. Germline loops: CDR1 LGHNA, CDR2 YNFKEQ. This CDR3 reads CASSQEGTKINTEAFF. The CDR3 nucleotides are TGTGCCAGCAGCCAGGAGGGTACGAAGATAAACACTGAAGCTTTCTTT.

The V and J genes are TRBV30 and TRBJ1-4; D may be TRBD1 (5 bases). V lost 2 bases to trimming and J lost 8 bases, with 21 bases between them. This CDR3 contains 16 residues. Per the germline V gene, CDR1 is GTSNPN and CDR2 is SVGIG (reference sequence). Here the CDR3 DNA reads TGTGCCTGGAGTAAAGGAGTGGGGGGGGTTTGGGAAAAACTGTTTTTT. Translation: CAWSKGVGGVWEKLFF.

This chain joins TRBV7-9 and TRBJ1-1; D uncertain. The CDR3 extends over 12 amino acids. V lost 8 bases and J 7 bases, leaving 14 bases between the germline ends. Germline CDR1 and CDR2: SEHNR and FQNEAQ (reference sequence). In DNA form, the CDR3 reads TGTGCCAGCGCGGGCCAAAGGGATGAAGCTTTCTTT. Encoded protein: CASAGQRDEAFF. Together with reference TRBV7-9 and TRBJ1-1, the CDR3 gives the full variable domain: DTGVSQNPRHKITKRGQNVTFRCDPISEHNRLYWYRQTLGQGPEFLTYFQNEAQLEKSRLLSDRFSAERPKGSFSTLEIQRTEQGDSAMYLCASAGQRDEAFFGQGTRLTVV.

The chain carries TRBV19 and TRBJ1-2, with D perhaps TRBD1 (6 bases). This CDR3 has 14 amino acids. Trimming left V 8 bases short and J 4 bases short, with 17 bases between. Germline assignment: CDR1 LNHDA and CDR2 SQIVND (reference sequence). The CDR3 DNA is TGTGCCAGTGCCCGTGAACAGGGAATCTATGGCTACACCTTC. Residues: CASAREQGIYGYTF.

V and J are TRBV3-1 (or the pseudogene TRBV3-2) and TRBJ1-3; no clear D gene. The CDR3 sequence is 12 residues long. Germline-derived CDR1 and CDR2 are LGHDT and YNNKEL (reference sequence). V shed 1 base and J shed 10 bases, with 8 bases lying between them. The CDR3 sequence is CASSQGSGTIYF. The CDR3 bases are TGTGCCAGCAGCCAAGGATCCGGTACCATATATTTT.

This clone turned up a few times. J is TRBJ1-2 and V is TRBV12-2. TRBV12-2 is flagged as a pseudogene. The CDR3 has 15 residues. CDR3 sequence reads: CASRLTGEVGYGYTF. The CDR3 nucleotides read TGTGCAAGTCGCTTAACTGGGGAGGTGGGCTATGGCTACACCTTC.

The rearrangement uses TRBV7-2 and TRBJ2-7; weak D call: TRBD2 (7 bases). V lost 1 base and J 6 bases, leaving 25 bases between the germline ends. This CDR3 comprises 18 residues. Germline-derived CDR1 and CDR2 are SGHTA and FQGNSA. The DNA of the CDR3 is TGTGCCAGCAGCTTAGGGGGGCTAGCGGTATGGTCGGTTCCCGAGCAGTACTTC. It codes for CASSLGGLAVWSVPEQYF.

This rearrangement joins TRBV4-2 to TRBJ1-6, with D tentatively TRBD1 (5 bases). The germline gives CDR1 LGHNA, CDR2 YNFKEQ. The CDR3 length is 16 residues. V lost 0 bases and J 5 bases, leaving 11 bases between the germline ends. CDR3 sequence: CASSQDATANNSPLHF. The CDR3 DNA is TGTGCCAGCAGCCAAGACGCGACAGCGAATAATTCACCCCTCCACTTT.

The chain uses TRBV13 and TRBJ2-7, with D possibly TRBD1 on 6 matching bases. CDR1 is PRHDT and CDR2 is FYEKMQ in the germline V gene (reference sequence). This CDR3 has 13 amino acids. Deletions cut 0 bases from V and 4 bases from J, with 7 bases between. In nucleotides, the CDR3 is TGTGCCAGCAGCTTAGGGACAGGTTACGAGCAGTACTTC. It specifies CASSLGTGYEQYF.

This clone showed up just once. V gene TRBV18 combines with J gene TRBJ1-5; a possible D gene is TRBD1 (5 bases). Germline lookup yields CDR1 KGHSH and CDR2 LQKENI. The germline V and J ends were trimmed by 0 bases and 1 base, with 7 bases remaining between them. The CDR3 loop spans 15 amino acids. The CDR3 DNA follows: TGTGCCAGCTCACCACCAGGGGCGAGCAATCAGCCCCAGCATTTT. Its protein is CASSPPGASNQPQHF.

The chain links TRBV10-3 to TRBJ2-7, with 9 bases that match TRBD1. CDR3 length equals 13 residues. Germline V lookup: CDR1 ENHRY, CDR2 SYGVKD. V lost 8 bases, J lost 1 base, and 3 bases stayed unmatched. DNA for the CDR3: TGTGCCATCCGGGACAGGGTATCCTACGAGCAGTACTTC. It encodes CAIRDRVSYEQYF.

There are a few counts of this clone. The chain employs TRBV7-2 and TRBJ2-7; 8 nucleotides match TRBD2. Germline assignment: CDR1 SGHTA and CDR2 FQGNSA. J lost 0 bases, V lost 1 base, and 8 bases had no gene match. The CDR3 runs to 17 residues. The CDR3, as DNA: TGTGCCAGCAGCTTAGTGAGCGGGGGTTTAAGCTCCTACGAGCAGTACTTC. This sequence encodes CASSLVSGGLSSYEQYF.

Comment on this clone: The sample contains more than one DNA sequence encoding this CDR3. This chain joins TRBV19 and TRBJ1-5, with no clear D. V lost 8 bases and J lost 2, with 10 bases in between. CDR3 size: 13 residues. CDR1 and CDR2 from the germline V gene are LNHDA and SQIVND (reference sequence). The CDR3 loop is CASRGEGNQPQHF. As DNA, the CDR3 is TGTGCCAGTCGTGGGGAGGGCAATCAGCCCCAGCATTTT.

The V and J genes are TRBV6-5 and TRBJ1-5; D is unclear. The V and J ends lost 7 bases and 4 bases respectively, with 11 bases between them. CDR1 is MNHEY, CDR2 SVGAGI, per germline. The CDR3 is 13 amino acids. The CDR3 loop is CASKISWNQPQHF. The CDR3 DNA reads TGTGCCAGCAAAATCAGCTGGAATCAGCCCCAGCATTTT.

This chain joins TRBV11-3 and TRBJ2-7; either TRBD1 or TRBD2 may fit D (5 bases each). V lost 5 bases and J 0 bases, leaving 23 bases between the germline ends. Germline V gives CDR1 SGHNT, CDR2 YENEEA. The CDR3 spans 18 residues. This CDR3 reads CASSEHRGAGRGSYEQYF. CDR3 DNA: TGTGCCAGCAGCGAGCACCGGGGCGCAGGAAGGGGCTCCTACGAGCAGTACTTC. Variable domain in full (rest from reference TRBV11-3 and TRBJ2-7): EAGVVQSPRYKIIEKKQPVAFWCNPISGHNTLYWYLQNLGQGPELLIRYENEEAVDDSQLPKDRFSAERLKGVDSTLKIQPAELGDSAVYLCASSEHRGAGRGSYEQYFGPGTRLTVT.

The rearrangement uses TRBV7-3 and TRBJ2-1; 9 nucleotides align to TRBD1. Trimming cost V 3 bases and J 6 bases; bases outside gene matches: 9. This CDR3 has 16 amino acids. The germline V gene encodes CDR1 SGHTA and CDR2 FQGTGA. CDR3 in DNA: TGTGCCAGCAGCTTCCTGGGACAGGGTAAAATCAATGAGCAGTTCTTC. Protein: CASSFLGQGKINEQFF.

This chain uses TRBV7-9 with TRBJ2-1; D is unresolved. The V and J ends lost 3 bases and 3 bases respectively, with 6 bases between them. Germline V gene lookup returns CDR1 SEHNR and CDR2 FQNEAQ (reference sequence). The CDR3 has 13 amino acids. Here the CDR3 DNA reads TGTGCCAGCAGCTTTGGCGGCTACAATGAGCAGTTCTTC. Protein sequence: CASSFGGYNEQFF.

Notes on this clone: Other DNA sequences in the sample encode the same CDR3. V and J are TRBV7-9 and TRBJ1-5, with 7 nucleotides matching TRBD1. Per germline, CDR1 SEHNR and CDR2 FQNEAQ (reference sequence). This CDR3 region has 15 residues. V lost 3 bases, J lost 2 bases, and 4 bases stayed unmatched. CDR3 DNA: TGTGCCAGCAGCTTGGCAGGGGGTGGCAATCAGCCCCAGCATTTT. It specifies CASSLAGGGNQPQHF.

This chain uses TRBV6-6 with TRBJ2-2, with a tentative D call TRBD1 (6 bases). This CDR3 has 12 residues. Trimming removed 5 bases at V and 12 bases at J, with 13 bases between. Germline CDR1 reads MNHNY; CDR2 reads SVGAGI (reference sequence). CDR3 residues: CASSHRERQLFF. Written as DNA, the CDR3 is TGTGCCAGCAGTCACAGGGAGAGGCAGCTGTTTTTT.

Remarks on this clone: The junction departs from germline at one end; a sequencing error may be responsible. V usage is TRBV20-1 and J usage is TRBJ1-4; no clear D gene. From germline, CDR1 is DFQATT and CDR2 SNEGSKA (reference sequence). The CDR3 covers 11 residues. The CDR3 spells CSARANEKLFF. The CDR3 DNA sequence: TGCAGTGCCAGAGCTAATGAAAAACTGTTTTTT.

This sequence joins TRBV3-1 (or the pseudogene TRBV3-2) and TRBJ1-5; D not certain. With 1 base removed from V and 5 bases from J, the gap between germline ends came to 12 bases. Per germline, CDR1 LGHDT and CDR2 YNNKEL (reference sequence). The CDR3 has 15 amino acids. The CDR3 is CASSQGGGGYQPQHF. The DNA of the CDR3 is TGTGCCAGCAGCCAAGGAGGAGGAGGATATCAGCCCCAGCATTTT.

This clone was observed many times. The rearrangement links TRBV5-4 to TRBJ1-1; D ambiguous. The CDR3 has 13 residues. V was trimmed by 0 bases and J by 6 bases, leaving 9 bases between them. In germline, CDR1 is SGHNT, CDR2 YYREEE (reference sequence). The CDR3 reads CASSLGGQAEAFF. CDR3 coding DNA: TGTGCCAGCAGCTTGGGAGGTCAGGCTGAAGCTTTCTTT.

This clone showed up just once. The chain carries TRBV30 and TRBJ2-7; D gene uncertain. V gave up 2 bases and J gave up 6 bases, with 8 bases separating them. CDR3 length: 11 residues. Per germline, CDR1 GTSNPN and CDR2 SVGIG (reference sequence). The CDR3 bases are TGTGCCTGGAGTAGAGCGTCCGAGCAGTACTTC. The encoded protein is CAWSRASEQYF. The variable domain in full, completed from reference TRBV30 and TRBJ2-7, reads SQTIHQWPATLVQPVGSPLSLECTVEGTSNPNLYWYRQAAGRGLQLLFYSVGIGQISSEVPQNLSASRPQDRQFILSSKKLLLSDSGFYLCAWSRASEQYFGPGTRLTVT.

V and J are TRBV19 and TRBJ1-2; D gene ambiguous. V was clipped by 5 bases and J by 5 bases, with 15 bases between them. The CDR3 has 14 amino acids. From germline, CDR1 is LNHDA and CDR2 SQIVND (reference sequence). CDR3: CASSHPTLPYGYTF. In nucleotides, the CDR3 is TGTGCCAGTAGTCACCCTACCCTACCGTATGGCTACACCTTC.

This clone came up once. The V call is TRBV5-1, the J call TRBJ1-2; possibly TRBD1 for D (5 bases). Per germline, CDR1 SGHRS and CDR2 YFSETQ. This CDR3 is built from 14 residues. The V end lost 1 base, the J end lost 5 bases, and 12 bases lay between the germline ends. The CDR3 DNA reads as TGCGCCAGCAGCTTGTCAGGGTTCGGATATGGCTACACCTTC. Translating gives CASSLSGFGYGYTF.

The chain is built from TRBV5-3 and TRBJ1-2; D is ambiguous. TRBV5-3 is recorded as an ORF, its role being uncertain. V gave up 5 bases and J gave up 0 bases, with 11 bases separating them. CDR3 length: 14 amino acids. The CDR3 coding sequence is TGTGCCAGAAGTCTACATAAAACTAACTATGGCTACACCTTC. It encodes CARSLHKTNYGYTF.

This chain links TRBV12-5 with TRBJ2-7; the match to TRBD1 covers 8 bases. The junction had 5 bases not matched to a gene; V was cut back by 1 base and J by 6 bases. This CDR3 is 14 amino acids long. Germline V gene data show CDR1 as LGHNT and CDR2 as FRNRAP. The CDR3 DNA reads as TGTGCTAGTGGTTTGGAGACAGGGGTGTCCGAGCAGTACTTC. Translation: CASGLETGVSEQYF.

The chain links TRBV12-5 to TRBJ1-1; no clear D. The V and J ends lost 6 bases and 1 base respectively, with 12 bases between them. The CDR3 consists of 14 residues. Germline loops: CDR1 LGHNT, CDR2 FRNRAP. CDR3 nucleotides: TGTGCTAGTGGCTCGGCCATCCCGAACACTGAAGCTTTCTTT. Translating gives CASGSAIPNTEAFF.

The rearrangement links TRBV5-6 to TRBJ1-5, with D hard to call. Trimming left V 0 bases short and J 4 bases short, with 8 bases between. The CDR3 sequence is 14 residues long. Germline CDR1 is SGHDT and CDR2 is YYEEEE. CDR3 coding DNA: TGTGCCAGCAGCTTGGGGGCAGGTAATCAGCCCCAGCATTTT. Translated: CASSLGAGNQPQHF.